The sequence of this TCR beta chain was determined in a study of Graves' ophthalmopathy and Graves' hyperthyroidism. Regarding the study as a whole: The model flagged ophthalmopathy progression at more than 70% sensitivity and nearly 75% specificity. Blood also contained most of the expanded thyroid clonotypes above 0.001 frequency.

This clonotype was seen many times. No antigen is known for it. Clinical symptoms and serum thyroxine were used for diagnosis; TRAb, thyroid ultrasound and orbital computed tomography were also relied on. This CDR3 comprises 16 residues. Trimming pared 0 bases from V and 5 bases from J, leaving 17 bases between. From germline, CDR1 is SGHVS and CDR2 FQNEAQ. Amplification of the TCR beta CDR3 regions used RNA transcripts (as template). After a first-round RT-PCR with HTBI primers, a second-round multiplex PCR was run. TCRdb fed the multiplex PCR reads into MiXCR, producing one record per CDR3 protein. Of 500,000 to 600,000 distinct CDR3 sequences in the sample, less than 40% are singletons; the top ten hold over 3.5%.

Sequencing used peripheral blood or thyroid tissue (not recorded which). The TCR sequence derives from an adult man with Graves' hyperthyroidism. This chain links TRBV7-8 with TRBJ2-7; D may be TRBD1 or TRBD2 (5 bases each). The CDR3, as DNA: TGTGCCAGCAGCTTAGCGGTCAGAGGGACCGGGCACGAGCAGTACTTC. It specifies CASSLAVRGTGHEQYF.